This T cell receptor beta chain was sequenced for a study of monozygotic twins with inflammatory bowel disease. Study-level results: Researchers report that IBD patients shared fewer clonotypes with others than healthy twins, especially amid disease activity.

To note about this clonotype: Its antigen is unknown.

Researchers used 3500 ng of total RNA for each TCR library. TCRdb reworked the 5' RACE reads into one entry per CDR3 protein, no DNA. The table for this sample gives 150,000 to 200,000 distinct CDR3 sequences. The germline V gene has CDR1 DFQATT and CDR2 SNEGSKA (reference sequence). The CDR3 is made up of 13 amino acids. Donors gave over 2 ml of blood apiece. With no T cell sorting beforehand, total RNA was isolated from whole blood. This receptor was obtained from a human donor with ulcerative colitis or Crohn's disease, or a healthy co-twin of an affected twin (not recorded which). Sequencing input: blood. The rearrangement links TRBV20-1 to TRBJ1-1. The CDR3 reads CSAPKIGYTEAFF.